The 30 T cell receptor beta chains presented below share a single source sample, sequenced in a study of vaccination and CD4 T cells after COVID-19. The Oncomine TCR Beta short-read assay sequenced DNA from cultured CD4+ T cells. TCRdb analysed the PCR reads with MiXCR anew, one entry per CDR3 protein. The table has 9,500 to 15,000 distinct CDR3 sequences, 40% to 60% seen once. The treatment: approximately nine-day PBMC culture with coronavirus spike peptide pools or control peptides (ViraFEST assay). Antigen specificity for these receptors is unknown. What was sequenced was CD4+ T cells from blood, cultured in vitro. The receptor set was obtained from a human donor who had recovered from COVID-19.

The chain couples TRBV28 to TRBJ1-2; 8 nucleotides align to TRBD1. Per the germline V gene, CDR1 is MDHEN and CDR2 is SYDVKM. The CDR3 length is 13 residues. V shed 4 bases and J 8 bases; nucleotides not matched to a gene: 6. The CDR3 protein is CASSSNRGWGYTF. As DNA, the CDR3 is TGTGCCAGCAGTTCTAACAGGGGGTGGGGCTACACCTTC.

The chain uses TRBV6-2 or TRBV6-3 and TRBJ2-5, with D possibly TRBD1 on 7 matching bases. The CDR3 runs to 13 residues. Trimming shortened V by 1 base and J by 7 bases, and 10 bases separated the two germline ends. CDR1 MNHEY and CDR2 SVGEGT come from the germline V gene. The CDR3 sequence is CASSYWQGGTQYF. CDR3 sequence (DNA): TGTGCCAGCAGTTACTGGCAGGGGGGGACCCAGTACTTC.

This clonotype was seen only a few times. The chain joins TRBV6-2 or TRBV6-3 to TRBJ1-5, with 7 bases identical to TRBD1. J lost 3 bases, V lost 2 bases, and 19 bases had no gene match. The germline V gene encodes CDR1 MNHEY and CDR2 SVGEGT. The length of the CDR3 is 20 residues. Here the CDR3 reads CASSYPLSVVGTVFNQPQHF. Here the CDR3 DNA reads TGTGCCAGCAGTTACCCGTTATCAGTGGTCGGGACAGTTTTCAATCAGCCCCAGCATTTT.

This clonotype was picked up a small number of times. This chain connects TRBV30 to TRBJ2-7, with D hard to call. The CDR3 is 13 amino acids. CDR1 and CDR2 (germline): GTSNPN, SVGIG (reference sequence). V lost 4 bases, J lost 7 bases, and 17 bases lay in between. CDR3 residues: CAWTRPPLREQYF. In DNA form, the CDR3 reads TGTGCCTGGACCCGGCCACCTCTGAGGGAGCAGTACTTC.

This clonotype was recorded once. The chain has TRBV11-2 and TRBJ1-1, with D hard to call. CDR3 length: 12 amino acids. V was trimmed by 5 bases and J by 10 bases, leaving 14 bases between them. The germline V gene has CDR1 SGHAT and CDR2 FQNNGV. The CDR3 region has the DNA TGTGCCAGCAGCCTGCTCGGTGCGAGAGCTTTCTTT. It is translated as CASSLLGARAFF.

The chain links TRBV7-6 to TRBJ1-4; 8 bases match TRBD1. The CDR3 totals 15 residues. The V segment lost 4 bases and the J segment 7 bases; nucleotides outside the gene matches: 8. Germline V lookup: CDR1 SGHVS, CDR2 FNYEAQ. The CDR3 DNA reads as TGTGCCAGCAGCTCCTGGGCAGGGGGCAGTGAAAAACTGTTTTTT. Its translation is CASSSWAGGSEKLFF.

This clonotype was counted only a few times. This chain uses TRBV6-1 with TRBJ2-1; D is uncertain. There are 15 residues in the CDR3. V lost 10 bases to trimming and J lost 3 bases, with 19 bases between them. Germline-derived CDR1 and CDR2 are MNHNS and SASEGT. The CDR3 loop is CATQIAQTFYNEQFF. As DNA, the CDR3 is TGTGCCACCCAAATCGCTCAGACATTCTACAATGAGCAGTTCTTC.

V gene TRBV24-1 combines with J gene TRBJ1-2; 7 nucleotides line up with TRBD1. Germline lookup yields CDR1 KGHDR and CDR2 SFDVKD. This CDR3 contains 15 residues. J was trimmed by 7 bases and V by 4 bases; bases with no gene match: 11. The chain's CDR3 is CATSDPIGQATGYTF. CDR3 DNA sequence: TGTGCCACCAGTGACCCAATCGGACAGGCCACTGGCTACACCTTC.

This sequence joins TRBV11-3 and TRBJ2-3; 9 bases are shared with TRBD1. The CDR3 length is 16 residues. The J segment lost 0 bases and the V segment lost 5 bases, leaving 6 bases of the junction unmatched. CDR1 SGHNT and CDR2 YENEEA come from the germline V gene. The CDR3 loop reads CASSKWDRASTDTQYF. As DNA, the CDR3 is TGTGCCAGCAGCAAATGGGACAGGGCTAGCACAGATACGCAGTATTTT.

The V call is TRBV6-5, the J call TRBJ2-7, with a possible D match to TRBD2 (5 bases). There are 15 residues in the CDR3. From germline, CDR1 is MNHEY and CDR2 SVGAGI. V was pared by 2 bases and J by 0 bases, with 11 bases between. The CDR3 coding sequence is TGTGCCAGCAGTTACAAGACGGGAAGCTCCTACGAGCAGTACTTC. As protein: CASSYKTGSSYEQYF.

V is TRBV6-1 and J is TRBJ1-1; D is ambiguous. The germline CDR1 and CDR2 sequences are MNHNS and SASEGT. Trimming removed 1 base from V and 4 bases from J, with 16 bases in between. The CDR3 runs to 16 residues. In DNA, the CDR3 is TGTGCCAGCAGTGAAGGCGGCGGCGGCGGTGGCACTGAAGCTTTCTTT. Its translation: CASSEGGGGGGTEAFF.

This clonotype was observed a few times. CDR3 nucleotides: TGCAGTGCTAGAGGTCGGACTCTTTTCGAAGCTTTCTTT. Its translation is CSARGRTLFEAFF. The genes are TRBV20-1 and TRBJ1-1; D is uncertain. Germline lookup yields CDR1 DFQATT and CDR2 SNEGSKA (reference sequence). The V gene lost 1 base and the J gene lost 8 bases, with 14 bases spanning the gap. The CDR3 is 13 residues long.

This clonotype was seen a few times. The chain couples TRBV20-1 to TRBJ2-7; no firm D call. Trimming pared 2 bases from V and 1 base from J, leaving 18 bases between. Germline V gene data show CDR1 as DFQATT and CDR2 as SNEGSKA (reference sequence). CDR3 length: 16 residues. This chain's CDR3 is CSARQWGPNGSYEQYF. CDR3 in DNA: TGCAGTGCTAGACAGTGGGGTCCTAACGGATCCTACGAGCAGTACTTC.

The chain joins TRBV30 to TRBJ1-2; TRBD1 agrees at 7 bases. V gave up 0 bases and J gave up 0 bases; unmatched junction bases: 4. CDR1 and CDR2 (germline): GTSNPN, SVGIG (reference sequence). This CDR3 is 15 amino acids long. This chain's CDR3 is CAWSVPDRANYGYTF. The CDR3 DNA sequence: TGTGCCTGGAGTGTGCCCGACAGGGCTAACTATGGCTACACCTTC.

This clonotype showed up just a few times. DNA of the CDR3: TGCAGTGCTCCAAAAGGGACAGGGGCCAATCAGCCCCAGCATTTT. This gives the protein CSAPKGTGANQPQHF. The V call is TRBV20-1, the J call TRBJ1-5, with TRBD1 matching over 10 bases. CDR1 and CDR2 from the germline V gene are DFQATT and SNEGSKA (reference sequence). The junction had 7 bases not matched to a gene; V was cut back by 5 bases and J by 3 bases. The CDR3 is 15 residues long.

The chain carries TRBV6-2 or TRBV6-3 and TRBJ1-1; D might be TRBD1 (6 bases). With 7 bases removed from V and 1 base from J, the gap between germline ends came to 13 bases. The germline CDR1 and CDR2 sequences are MNHEY and SVGEGT. The CDR3 length is 14 residues. This chain's CDR3 is CASTREGGNTEAFF. The CDR3 nucleotides read TGTGCCAGCACGAGGGAAGGGGGGAACACTGAAGCTTTCTTT.

The V call is TRBV5-1, the J call TRBJ1-5, with D hard to call. The CDR3 has 15 amino acids. The V end lost 4 bases, the J end lost 7 bases, and 18 bases lay between the germline ends. The V gene's germline CDR1 is SGHRS and CDR2 YFSETQ. The CDR3 region is CASSAGAGYDQPQHF. Written as DNA, the CDR3 is TGCGCCAGCAGCGCCGGTGCCGGGTACGACCAGCCCCAGCATTTT.

This clonotype was picked up a small number of times. V gene TRBV20-1 combines with J gene TRBJ1-1; D is undetermined. The CDR3 sequence is 13 residues long. The V gene lost 1 base and the J gene lost 1 base, with 7 bases spanning the gap. Germline loops: CDR1 DFQATT, CDR2 SNEGSKA (reference sequence). Written as DNA, the CDR3 is TGCAGTGCTAGAGGGCTTCCGAACACTGAAGCTTTCTTT. It is translated as CSARGLPNTEAFF.

J is TRBJ1-1 and V is TRBV19; no reliable D call. Trimming removed 2 bases from V and 4 bases from J, with 8 bases in between. CDR1 is LNHDA and CDR2 is SQIVND in the germline V gene (reference sequence). This CDR3 comprises 13 residues. CDR3 loop: CASSITAGTEAFF. As DNA, the CDR3 is TGTGCCAGTAGTATAACGGCGGGCACTGAAGCTTTCTTT.

The table lists this clonotype with a few counts. V usage is TRBV30 and J usage is TRBJ2-7, with a possible D match to TRBD1 (5 bases). The CDR3 spans 13 residues. Germline V gene lookup returns CDR1 GTSNPN and CDR2 SVGIG (reference sequence). V was cut by 4 bases and J by 2 bases, with 12 bases left in between. CDR3 nucleotide sequence: TGTGCCTGGAACCAGGGTCACCCCTACGAGCAGTACTTC. This gives the protein CAWNQGHPYEQYF.

By frequency in the sample, this clonotype is medium-sized. CDR3 protein: CASSIGRDTEAFF. In DNA form, the CDR3 reads TGTGCCAGTAGTATAGGACGAGACACTGAAGCTTTCTTT. The gene calls are TRBV19 and TRBJ1-1, with D hard to call. The CDR3 has 13 amino acids. Trimming removed 1 base at V and 3 bases at J, with 6 bases between. Looked up from germline, CDR1 is LNHDA and CDR2 is SQIVND (reference sequence).

The chain is built from TRBV11-2 and TRBJ2-5, with D perhaps assigned TRBD1 or TRBD2 (5 bases each). V was pared by 5 bases and J by 5 bases, with 12 bases between. This CDR3 has 13 amino acids. Germline V gene data show CDR1 as SGHAT and CDR2 as FQNNGV. The CDR3 DNA follows: TGTGCCAGCAGCCCCGGGGCTGGGGAGACCCAGTACTTC. It is translated as CASSPGAGETQYF.

This clonotype was detected a few times. The chain employs TRBV10-3 and TRBJ2-3, with D perhaps matching TRBD2 (5 bases). This CDR3 has 15 residues. Germline assignment: CDR1 ENHRY and CDR2 SYGVKD. Trimming stripped 10 bases from V and 1 base from J, with 18 bases between. CDR3 in DNA: TGTGCCACCAAGTATGGCGGGCAGGGCACAGATACGCAGTATTTT. As protein: CATKYGGQGTDTQYF.

The chain recombines TRBV7-9 with TRBJ2-7, with 7 bases fitting TRBD2. V dropped 11 bases and J dropped 9; count of bases not matched to a gene: 4. The CDR3 consists of 9 residues. Per the germline V gene, CDR1 is SEHNR and CDR2 is FQNEAQ (reference sequence). The CDR3 region is CAGGEGQYF. The CDR3 region has the DNA TGTGCCGGGGGGGAAGGGCAGTACTTC.

This rearrangement joins TRBV6-1 to TRBJ1-1, with D perhaps TRBD1 (5 bases). Per the germline V gene, CDR1 is MNHNS and CDR2 is SASEGT. The CDR3 sequence is 13 residues long. V was cut by 5 bases and J by 4 bases, with 11 bases left in between. CDR3 bases: TGTGCCAGCAGTCCGAGCAGGGCCACTGAAGCTTTCTTT. Translated: CASSPSRATEAFF.

This chain uses TRBV4-1 with TRBJ2-7; 14 bases agree with TRBD2. CDR1 is MGHRA and CDR2 is YSYEKL in the germline V gene. The CDR3 covers 18 residues. After removal of 3 bases from V and 5 bases from J, the junction contained 12 bases not matched to a gene. As DNA, the CDR3 is TGCGCCAGCAGCCACCTGACCGGGACTAGCGGGAGAGGGAACGAGCAGTACTTC. Its protein product is CASSHLTGTSGRGNEQYF.

Only a few counts were recorded for this clonotype. The chain couples TRBV25-1 to TRBJ2-1, with D possibly TRBD2 on 5 matching bases. CDR3 length: 15 amino acids. Looked up from germline, CDR1 is MGHDK and CDR2 is SYGVNS. Trimming stripped 2 bases from V and 4 bases from J, with 12 bases between. CDR3 residues: CASSEKRTLYNEQFF. CDR3 sequence (DNA): TGTGCCAGCAGTGAAAAGCGGACTCTTTACAATGAGCAGTTCTTC.

V usage is TRBV12-3 or TRBV12-4 and J usage is TRBJ2-7; 7 nucleotides align to TRBD2. V shed 4 bases and J 8 bases; nucleotides not matched to a gene: 8. This CDR3 contains 13 residues. The CDR3 here is CASSSPPGGKQYF. The CDR3 DNA follows: TGTGCCAGCAGTTCACCCCCGGGGGGAAAGCAGTACTTC.

V gene TRBV12-3 or TRBV12-4 combines with J gene TRBJ2-7; 8 nucleotides agree with TRBD2. The V and J ends lost 4 bases and 7 bases, in that order; junction bases with no gene match: 6. The CDR3 has 13 amino acids. The CDR3 region has the DNA TGTGCCAGCAGTTCCATGGCTAGCGGGGAGCAGTACTTC. Translation gives CASSSMASGEQYF.

This clonotype was recorded a few times. The rearrangement links TRBV7-9 to TRBJ2-7; tentatively, D is TRBD1 (6 bases). Trimming took off 4 bases at V and 1 base at J, with 11 bases between the two ends. CDR1 and CDR2 from the germline V gene are SEHNR and FQNEAQ (reference sequence). This CDR3 comprises 14 residues. The CDR3 DNA follows: TGTGCCAGCAGCTCTCGACAGGCGTCCTACGAGCAGTACTTC. It codes for CASSSRQASYEQYF.